This T cell receptor beta chain was documented in a study of cytomegalovirus exposure and HLA in healthy donors. Across the whole study: It was reported in a later analysis that the same platform had been used for the 120 validation repertoires as for the roughly 710 first-cohort repertoires.

On this clone: Its antigen is not identified.

Broader study findings: TCR beta chains numbering more than 150 were designated cytomegalovirus-associated. Reports credit the classifier with highly specific, highly sensitive diagnosis of cytomegalovirus status.

Generated by immunoSEQ multiplex PCR, the TCRdb table keeps only in-frame clones and is missing some. Of hundreds of thousands of clones in the sample, roughly 80% were seen once. This TCR came from a woman between 18 and 29 years old in good health and CMV-seronegative. Input material: PBMCs.

The CDR3 here is CASKVRTSTNEKLFF. CDR3 in DNA: TGTGCCAGCAAGGTACGGACGTCAACTAATGAAAAACTGTTTTTT. This chain joins TRBV6-1 and TRBJ1-4; D remains unclear. The CDR3 runs 15 residues. The ends were cut back, 7 bases at V and 0 bases at J, with 12 bases in the middle. The germline CDR1 and CDR2 sequences are MNHNS and SASEGT.